The 18 T cell receptor beta chains below all came from one sample that was sequenced in a study of blood T cell repertoires in COVID-19 (dated by TCRdb to 2020 to 2022). Receptor amplification or capture employed the immunoSEQ multiplex PCR assay. Held by TCRdb, this immuneACCESS table contains in-frame sequences only and omits some clones. Under half of the omission traces to an unresolved V gene where checked; the cause of the rest is unknown. The sample profile shows about 98,000 clones; around 84% of them were found once. Approximately 2.9% of the sample is held by the ten biggest clonotypes. What was sequenced was peripheral blood. These receptors all come from a middle-aged man with active or convalescent COVID-19.

The chain uses TRBV7-2 and TRBJ2-1; D may be TRBD2 (5 bases). In germline, CDR1 is SGHTA, CDR2 FQGNSA. The CDR3 consists of 16 residues. V was shortened by 5 bases and J by 0 bases, with 14 bases between the two germline ends. The CDR3 here is CASSQGSDPSYNEQFF. In DNA form, the CDR3 reads TGTGCCAGCAGCCAAGGGAGCGACCCCTCCTACAATGAGCAGTTCTTC.

This clone came up once. This chain uses TRBV24-1 with TRBJ2-3, with a possible D match to TRBD1 (7 bases). The CDR3 consists of 20 residues. V lost 1 base, J lost 0 bases, and 22 bases lay in between. Germline lookup yields CDR1 KGHDR and CDR2 SFDVKD. The CDR3 region has the DNA TGTGCCACCAGTGATTTAGGGGGCCCCTCGGAGGGACAAAGCACAGATACGCAGTATTTT. Translation gives CATSDLGGPSEGQSTDTQYF.

The chain recombines TRBV5-6 with TRBJ1-1; weak D call: TRBD1 (6 bases). Germline CDR1 and CDR2: SGHDT and YYEEEE. The CDR3 is made up of 14 amino acids. V dropped 0 bases and J dropped 4 bases, with 10 bases sitting between them. This chain's CDR3 is CASSLGRGLTEAFF. For the CDR3, the DNA is TGTGCCAGCAGCTTGGGGCGGGGGCTCACTGAAGCTTTCTTT. Complete variable domain (other parts from reference TRBV5-6 and TRBJ1-1): DAGVTQSPTHLIKTRGQQVTLRCSPKSGHDTVSWYQQALGQGPQFIFQYYEEEERQRGNFPDRFSGHQFPNYSSELNVNALLLGDSALYLCASSLGRGLTEAFFGQGTRLTVV.

The V and J genes are TRBV24-1 and TRBJ2-5; D is ambiguous. Per germline, CDR1 KGHDR and CDR2 SFDVKD. Trimming shortened V by 8 bases and J by 2 bases, and 11 bases separated the two germline ends. The CDR3 totals 13 residues. The CDR3 sequence is CATKAGGQETQYF. As DNA, the CDR3 is TGTGCCACCAAAGCCGGCGGACAAGAGACCCAGTACTTC.

This chain links TRBV27 with TRBJ2-1; D gene unclear. Germline assignment: CDR1 MNHEY and CDR2 SMNVEV (reference sequence). Trimming shortened V by 4 bases and J by 7 bases, and 5 bases separated the two germline ends. This CDR3 comprises 11 residues. The CDR3 sequence: CASSSGNEQFF. As DNA, the CDR3 is TGTGCCAGCAGTTCGGGTAATGAGCAGTTCTTC.

CDR3 protein: CASSLDVISSGANVLTF. CDR3 coding DNA: TGCGCCAGCAGCTTAGATGTCATTAGCTCTGGGGCCAACGTCCTGACTTTC. This chain links TRBV5-1 with TRBJ2-6; D gene uncertain. Germline V lookup: CDR1 SGHRS, CDR2 YFSETQ. The CDR3 is 17 amino acids. V lost 2 bases and J 0 bases, leaving 12 bases between the germline ends.

The genes are TRBV18 and TRBJ2-1; D is perhaps TRBD1 (5 bases). V lost 3 bases, J lost 6 bases, and 9 bases lay in between. Germline V gene sequence: CDR1 KGHSH, CDR2 LQKENI. The CDR3 extends over 13 amino acids. DNA for the CDR3: TGTGCCAGCTCACCGGGGCGAGGCAATGAGCAGTTCTTC. Protein: CASSPGRGNEQFF.

The chain is built from TRBV24-1 and TRBJ2-3; 9 positions agree with TRBD1. CDR1 KGHDR and CDR2 SFDVKD come from the germline V gene. This CDR3 has 16 amino acids. Trimming removed 5 bases from V and 2 bases from J; junction bases left unmatched: 7. The CDR3 coding sequence is TGTGCCACCAGTGGGGCCGGGACAGGGCCCACAGATACGCAGTATTTT. Residues: CATSGAGTGPTDTQYF.

The chain carries TRBV7-8 and TRBJ2-5; 7 bases are a match to TRBD1. This CDR3 contains 12 residues. CDR1 and CDR2 from the germline V gene are SGHVS and FQNEAQ. The V and J ends lost 5 bases and 13 bases, in that order; junction bases with no gene match: 10. CDR3 DNA sequence: TGTGCCAGCAGCCCGCAACAGACAGGGATGTACTTC. The encoded protein is CASSPQQTGMYF.

The V and J genes are TRBV6-5 and TRBJ2-7; 8 bases line up with TRBD1. Trimming took 7 bases from V and 9 from J; bases not matched to a gene: 11. CDR1 and CDR2 (germline): MNHEY, SVGAGI. This CDR3 contains 13 residues. The CDR3 sequence is CASTGQGQRWQYV. In nucleotides, the CDR3 is TGTGCCAGCACTGGACAGGGCCAAAGGTGGCAGTACGTC.

The V call is TRBV5-1, the J call TRBJ1-2; 9 bases are a match to TRBD1. Germline loops: CDR1 SGHRS, CDR2 YFSETQ. This CDR3 has 18 residues. V was pared by 0 bases and J by 5 bases, with 14 bases of the junction left unmatched. DNA of the CDR3: TGCGCCAGCAGCTTGGAAGGGGGACAGGGTACTTTTAAGTATGGCTACACCTTC. As protein: CASSLEGGQGTFKYGYTF.

The rearrangement links TRBV5-1 to TRBJ2-7; TRBD1 agrees at 11 bases. Germline trimming cut 2 bases from V and 4 bases from J; bases unmatched to any gene: 5. Germline CDR1 and CDR2: SGHRS and YFSETQ. This CDR3 is 15 amino acids long. The CDR3 region has the DNA TGCGCCAGCAGCTTCCGGGACAGGGGGATTTACGAGCAGTACTTC. Encoded protein: CASSFRDRGIYEQYF.

The V call is TRBV6-5, the J call TRBJ2-5, with D possibly TRBD1 on 6 matching bases. The CDR3 consists of 14 residues. V lost 2 bases and J lost 5, with 12 bases in between. Germline CDR1 reads MNHEY; CDR2 reads SVGAGI. Here the CDR3 reads CASSYMGARETQYF. DNA for the CDR3: TGTGCCAGCAGTTACATGGGGGCGAGGGAGACCCAGTACTTC.

The chain carries TRBV5-1 and TRBJ2-3, with TRBD1 as a possible D gene (6 bases). This CDR3 region has 14 residues. Germline V gives CDR1 SGHRS, CDR2 YFSETQ. V lost 0 bases and J 1 base, leaving 6 bases between the germline ends. This CDR3 reads CASSLDRGTDTQYF. Written as DNA, the CDR3 is TGCGCCAGCAGCTTGGACAGGGGCACAGATACGCAGTATTTT. Complete variable domain (other parts from reference TRBV5-1 and TRBJ2-3): KAGVTQTPRYLIKTRGQQVTLSCSPISGHRSVSWYQQTPGQGLQFLFEYFSETQRNKGNFPGRFSGRQFSNSRSEMNVSTLELGDSALYLCASSLDRGTDTQYFGPGTRLTVL.

The chain has TRBV2 and TRBJ1-5; 7 bases match TRBD1. This CDR3 has 15 amino acids. Germline assignment: CDR1 SNHLY and CDR2 FYNNEI. After removal of 3 bases from V and 7 bases from J, the junction contained 9 bases not matched to a gene. The CDR3 loop is CASSDGRGVEQPQHF. Written as DNA, the CDR3 is TGTGCCAGCAGTGATGGCAGGGGGGTGGAGCAGCCCCAGCATTTT.

The chain has TRBV5-3 and TRBJ2-1, with TRBD2 matching over 10 bases. TRBV5-3 is treated as an ORF (open reading frame) with a function not yet certain. The CDR3 covers 16 residues. V lost 2 bases and J lost 5; bases outside the gene matches: 7. This CDR3 reads CARSFTLAGTHNEQFF. Here the CDR3 DNA reads TGTGCCAGAAGCTTCACACTAGCGGGGACACACAATGAGCAGTTCTTC.

The V gene is TRBV28, the J gene TRBJ2-5, with D tentatively TRBD2 (5 bases). The ends were cut back, 5 bases at V and 1 base at J, with 11 bases in the middle. Germline V gene sequence: CDR1 MDHEN, CDR2 SYDVKM. This CDR3 contains 14 residues. CDR3 region: CASSNPGTQETQYF. Here the CDR3 DNA reads TGTGCCAGCAGTAATCCGGGAACCCAAGAGACCCAGTACTTC.

The chain combines TRBV2 with TRBJ2-1; 11 bases are shared with TRBD2. The V segment lost 6 bases and the J segment 3 bases; nucleotides outside the gene matches: 4. The CDR3 totals 15 residues. Germline V gene sequence: CDR1 SNHLY, CDR2 FYNNEI. CDR3 loop: CASRGTSGGYNEQFF. The CDR3 nucleotides are TGTGCCAGCAGGGGAACTAGCGGGGGCTACAATGAGCAGTTCTTC. Together with reference TRBV2 and TRBJ2-1, the CDR3 gives the full variable domain: EPEVTQTPSHQVTQMGQEVILRCVPISNHLYFYWYRQILGQKVEFLVSFYNNEISEKSEIFDDQFSVERPDGSNFTLKIRSTKLEDSAMYFCASRGTSGGYNEQFFGPGTRLTVL.